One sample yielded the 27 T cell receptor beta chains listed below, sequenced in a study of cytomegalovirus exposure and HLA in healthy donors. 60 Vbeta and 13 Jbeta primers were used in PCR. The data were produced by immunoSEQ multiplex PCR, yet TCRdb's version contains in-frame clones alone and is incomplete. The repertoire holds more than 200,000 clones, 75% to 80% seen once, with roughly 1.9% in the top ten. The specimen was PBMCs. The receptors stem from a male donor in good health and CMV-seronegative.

CDR3 in DNA: TGTGCCATCAGTGAGTCGAGGGACAGCCTAACTGAAAAACTGTTTTTT. Amino acids: CAISESRDSLTEKLFF. The chain recombines TRBV10-3 with TRBJ1-4; 7 bases match TRBD1. V lost 0 bases, J lost 7 bases, and 8 bases stayed unmatched. Germline loops: CDR1 ENHRY, CDR2 SYGVKD. This CDR3 comprises 16 residues.

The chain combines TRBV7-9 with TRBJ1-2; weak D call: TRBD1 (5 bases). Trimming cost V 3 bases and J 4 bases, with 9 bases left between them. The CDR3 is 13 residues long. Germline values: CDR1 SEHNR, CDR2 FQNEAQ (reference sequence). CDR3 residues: CASSLTVSYGYTF. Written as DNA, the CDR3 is TGTGCCAGCAGCTTGACAGTATCCTATGGCTACACCTTC.

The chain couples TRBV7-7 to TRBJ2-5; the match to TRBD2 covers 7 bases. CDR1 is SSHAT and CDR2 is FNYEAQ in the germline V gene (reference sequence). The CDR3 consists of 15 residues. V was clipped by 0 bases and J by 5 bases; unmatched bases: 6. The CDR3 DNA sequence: TGTGCCAGCAGCTTAGCCGCCGTGGGGGGGGAGACCCAGTACTTC. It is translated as CASSLAAVGGETQYF.

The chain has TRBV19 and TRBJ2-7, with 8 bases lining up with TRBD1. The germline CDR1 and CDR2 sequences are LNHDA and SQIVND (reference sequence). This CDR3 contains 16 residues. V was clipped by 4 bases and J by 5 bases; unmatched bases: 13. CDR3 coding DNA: TGTGCCAGTAGTACCTTTGGACAGGGCAAGTCTAACGAGCAGTACTTC. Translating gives CASSTFGQGKSNEQYF.

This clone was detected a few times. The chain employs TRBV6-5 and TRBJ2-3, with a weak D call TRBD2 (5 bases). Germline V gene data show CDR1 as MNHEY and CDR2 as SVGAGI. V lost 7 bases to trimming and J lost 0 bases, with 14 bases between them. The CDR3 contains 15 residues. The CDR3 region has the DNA TGTGCCAGCACCAGAGGGAGACGGAGCACAGATACGCAGTATTTT. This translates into CASTRGRRSTDTQYF.

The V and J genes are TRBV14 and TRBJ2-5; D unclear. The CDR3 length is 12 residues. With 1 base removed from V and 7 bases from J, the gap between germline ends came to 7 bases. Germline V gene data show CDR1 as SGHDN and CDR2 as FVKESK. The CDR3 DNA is TGTGCCAGCAGCCAAGCGAGCTGGACCCAGTACTTC. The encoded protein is CASSQASWTQYF.

In nucleotides, the CDR3 is TGTGCCAGCAGCTCTCGACAGGTAGACCAGCCCCAGCATTTT. It codes for CASSSRQVDQPQHF. The chain uses TRBV7-2 and TRBJ1-5; TRBD1 is a possible D gene (6 bases). V was shortened by 4 bases and J by 7 bases, with 14 bases between the two germline ends. Per germline, CDR1 SGHTA and CDR2 FQGNSA. This CDR3 has 14 residues.

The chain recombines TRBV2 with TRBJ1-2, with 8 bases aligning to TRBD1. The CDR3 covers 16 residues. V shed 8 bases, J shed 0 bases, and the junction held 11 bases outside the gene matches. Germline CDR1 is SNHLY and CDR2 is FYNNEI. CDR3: CASQQDRAVANYGYTF. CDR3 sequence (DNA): TGTGCCAGCCAACAGGACAGGGCCGTAGCTAACTATGGCTACACCTTC.

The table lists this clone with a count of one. The CDR3 DNA reads TGTGCCAGTAGTATCCAGGACACTAATCAGCCCCAGCATTTT. Protein product: CASSIQDTNQPQHF. The rearrangement links TRBV19 to TRBJ1-5; TRBD1 might be the D (5 bases). V was pared by 3 bases and J by 4 bases, with 10 bases between. Germline CDR1 and CDR2: LNHDA and SQIVND (reference sequence). This CDR3 has 14 amino acids.

CDR3 residues: CASSQELNEQFF. CDR3 bases: TGCGCCAGCAGCCAAGAACTGAATGAGCAGTTCTTC. This chain joins TRBV4-1 and TRBJ2-1; D is unresolved. Germline CDR1 MGHRA, CDR2 YSYEKL. V was trimmed by 0 bases and J by 7 bases, leaving 4 bases between them. The CDR3 spans 12 residues.

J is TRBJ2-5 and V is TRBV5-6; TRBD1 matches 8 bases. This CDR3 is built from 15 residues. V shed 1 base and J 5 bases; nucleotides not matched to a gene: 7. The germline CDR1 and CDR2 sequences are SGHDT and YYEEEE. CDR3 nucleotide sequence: TGTGCCAGCAGCTTGTCCACAGGGGGTTTGGAGACCCAGTACTTC. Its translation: CASSLSTGGLETQYF.

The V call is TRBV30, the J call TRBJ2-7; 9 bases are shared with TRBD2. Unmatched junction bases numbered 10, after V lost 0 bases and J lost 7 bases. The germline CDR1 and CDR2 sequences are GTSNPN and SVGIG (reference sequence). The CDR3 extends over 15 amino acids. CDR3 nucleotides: TGTGCCTGGAGTGTACAGGGCGGGGGGGTGGGGGAGCAGTACTTC. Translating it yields CAWSVQGGGVGEQYF.

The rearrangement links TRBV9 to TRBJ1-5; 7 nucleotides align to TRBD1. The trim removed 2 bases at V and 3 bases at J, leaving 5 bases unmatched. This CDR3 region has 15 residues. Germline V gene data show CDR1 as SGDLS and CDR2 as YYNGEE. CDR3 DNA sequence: TGTGCCAGCAGCGTCTGGACAGGACACAATCAGCCCCAGCATTTT. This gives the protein CASSVWTGHNQPQHF.

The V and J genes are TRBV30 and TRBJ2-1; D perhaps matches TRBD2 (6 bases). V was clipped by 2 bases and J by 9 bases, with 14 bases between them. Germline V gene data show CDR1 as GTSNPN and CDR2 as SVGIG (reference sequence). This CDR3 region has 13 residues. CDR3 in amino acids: CAWSQRLGSEQFF. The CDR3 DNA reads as TGTGCCTGGAGTCAACGACTAGGGAGTGAGCAGTTCTTC.

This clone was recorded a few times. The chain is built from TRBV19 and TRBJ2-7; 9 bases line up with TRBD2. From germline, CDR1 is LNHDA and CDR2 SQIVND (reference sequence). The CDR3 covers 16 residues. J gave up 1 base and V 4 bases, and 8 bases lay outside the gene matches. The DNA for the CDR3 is TGTGCCAGTAGTACTCGCGGGAGGGCCGGATCCTACGAGCAGTACTTC. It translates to CASSTRGRAGSYEQYF.

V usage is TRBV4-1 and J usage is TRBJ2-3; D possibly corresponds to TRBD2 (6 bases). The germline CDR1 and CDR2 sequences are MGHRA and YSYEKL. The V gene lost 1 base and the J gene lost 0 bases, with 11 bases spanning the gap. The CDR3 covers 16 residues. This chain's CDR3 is CASSQGGGSSTDTQYF. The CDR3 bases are TGCGCCAGCAGCCAAGGTGGAGGGAGTAGCACAGATACGCAGTATTTT.

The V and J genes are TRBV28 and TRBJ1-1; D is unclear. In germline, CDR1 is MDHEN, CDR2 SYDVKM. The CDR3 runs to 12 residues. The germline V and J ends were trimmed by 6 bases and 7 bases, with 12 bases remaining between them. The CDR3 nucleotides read TGTGCCAGCAGGCGCCCTCTGAATGAAGCTTTCTTT. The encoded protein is CASRRPLNEAFF.

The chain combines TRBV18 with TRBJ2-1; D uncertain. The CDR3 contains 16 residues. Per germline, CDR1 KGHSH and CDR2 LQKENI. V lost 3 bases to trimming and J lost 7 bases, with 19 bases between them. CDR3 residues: CASSPTSSRVGNEQFF. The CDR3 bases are TGTGCCAGCTCACCGACTTCGTCTCGGGTGGGTAATGAGCAGTTCTTC.

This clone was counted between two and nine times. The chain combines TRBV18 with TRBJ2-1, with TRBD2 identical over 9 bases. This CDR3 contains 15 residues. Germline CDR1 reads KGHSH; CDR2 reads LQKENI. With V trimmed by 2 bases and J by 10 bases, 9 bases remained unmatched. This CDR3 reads CASSPSSGARREQFF. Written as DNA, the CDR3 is TGTGCCAGCTCACCATCTAGCGGGGCCCGCCGAGAGCAGTTCTTC.

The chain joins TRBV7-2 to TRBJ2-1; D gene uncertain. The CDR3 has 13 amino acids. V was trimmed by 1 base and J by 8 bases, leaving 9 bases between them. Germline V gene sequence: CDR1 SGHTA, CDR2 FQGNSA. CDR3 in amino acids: CASSLGDKDEQFF. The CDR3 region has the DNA TGTGCCAGCAGCTTAGGAGACAAGGATGAGCAGTTCTTC.

CDR3 DNA: TGTGCCAGTTCGGGACAGGGGCGATTCGATGGCTACACCTTC. This translates into CASSGQGRFDGYTF. The chain carries TRBV6-1 and TRBJ1-2; 10 positions agree with TRBD1. Germline V gene sequence: CDR1 MNHNS, CDR2 SASEGT. Losses at the gene ends were 9 bases for V and 6 bases for J; bases not matched to a gene: 10. This CDR3 spans 14 amino acids.

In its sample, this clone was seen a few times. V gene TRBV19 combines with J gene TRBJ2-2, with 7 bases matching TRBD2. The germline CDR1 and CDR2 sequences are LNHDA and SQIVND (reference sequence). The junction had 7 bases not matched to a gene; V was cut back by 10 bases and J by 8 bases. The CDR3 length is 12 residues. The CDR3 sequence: CATTSLGGELFF. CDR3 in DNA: TGTGCCACGACTAGCCTGGGGGGGGAGCTGTTTTTT. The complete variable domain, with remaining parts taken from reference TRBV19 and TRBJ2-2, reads DGGITQSPKYLFRKEGQNVTLSCEQNLNHDAMYWYRQDPGQGLRLIYYSQIVNDFQKGDIAEGYSVSREKKESFPLTVTSAQKNPTAFYLCATTSLGGELFFGEGSRLTVL.

CDR3 sequence (DNA): TGTGCCAGCAGCCAGGGTCGACAGCACAATCAGCCCCAGCATTTT. Translation gives CASSQGRQHNQPQHF. V usage is TRBV5-6 and J usage is TRBJ1-5; D is perhaps TRBD1 (5 bases). The CDR3 has 15 residues. Trimming left V 4 bases short and J 3 bases short, with 14 bases between. Per the germline V gene, CDR1 is SGHDT and CDR2 is YYEEEE. Supplemented by reference TRBV5-6 and TRBJ1-5, the full variable domain reads DAGVTQSPTHLIKTRGQQVTLRCSPKSGHDTVSWYQQALGQGPQFIFQYYEEEERQRGNFPDRFSGHQFPNYSSELNVNALLLGDSALYLCASSQGRQHNQPQHFGDGTRLSIL.

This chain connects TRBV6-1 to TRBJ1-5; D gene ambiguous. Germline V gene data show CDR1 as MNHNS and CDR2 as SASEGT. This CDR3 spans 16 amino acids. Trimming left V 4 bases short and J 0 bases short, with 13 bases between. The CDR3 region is CASSARGGHSNQPQHF. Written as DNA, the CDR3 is TGTGCCAGCAGTGCCCGGGGAGGGCATAGCAATCAGCCCCAGCATTTT.

The DNA for the CDR3 is TGTGCCAGCAGCGCTATCCTAGCGGGGGGACCAGATACGCAGTATTTT. It is translated as CASSAILAGGPDTQYF. This chain uses TRBV9 with TRBJ2-3; 11 nucleotides match TRBD2. There are 16 residues in the CDR3. V gave up 3 bases and J gave up 4 bases; unmatched junction bases: 7. In germline, CDR1 is SGDLS, CDR2 YYNGEE.

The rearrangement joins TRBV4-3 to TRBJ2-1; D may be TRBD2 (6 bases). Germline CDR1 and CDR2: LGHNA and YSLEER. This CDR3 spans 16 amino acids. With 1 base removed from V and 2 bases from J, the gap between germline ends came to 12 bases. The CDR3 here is CASSQVGGGTYNEQFF. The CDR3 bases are TGCGCCAGCAGCCAAGTCGGGGGTGGGACCTACAATGAGCAGTTCTTC.

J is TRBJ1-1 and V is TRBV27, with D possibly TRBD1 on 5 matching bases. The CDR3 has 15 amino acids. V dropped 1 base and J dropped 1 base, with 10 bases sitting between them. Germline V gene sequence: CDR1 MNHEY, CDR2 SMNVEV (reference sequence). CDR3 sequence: CASSLFARANTEAFF. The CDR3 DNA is TGTGCCAGCAGTTTATTTGCCAGGGCGAACACTGAAGCTTTCTTT.